The 20 T cell receptor beta chains below come from one sample, sequenced in a study of shared clonotypes between healthy human individuals. Method: immunoSEQ multiplex PCR; TCRdb's copy keeps in-frame clones and lacks some. The sample holds about 2.4 million clones, 80% to 95% seen once. Sequencing was done on a sample of naive CD4+ T cells from PBMCs. Subset defined: CD45RA+ positively selected. The receptors shown here come from a man between 18 and 35 years old in good health. Some clones in this sample may be carry-over from other donors' samples.

The J gene is TRBJ2-1, the V gene TRBV10-2; a possible D gene is TRBD2 (6 bases). The CDR3 is made up of 14 amino acids. Germline CDR1 reads WSHSY; CDR2 reads SAAADI. Trimming removed 6 bases from V and 6 bases from J, with 15 bases in between. The DNA of the CDR3 is TGCGCCAGCAGAGTATCCGGGAGAGGCAATGAGCAGTTCTTC. Residues: CASRVSGRGNEQFF.

Regarding this clone: Distinct nucleotide sequences in the sample also encode this CDR3. This chain links TRBV18 with TRBJ1-1, with a weak D call TRBD1 (5 bases). Germline lookup yields CDR1 KGHSH and CDR2 LQKENI. The CDR3 extends over 14 amino acids. Trimming took off 4 bases at V and 0 bases at J, with 9 bases between the two ends. CDR3 nucleotide sequence: TGTGCCAGCTCACTTCAGGGTATGAACACTGAAGCTTTCTTT. Amino acid sequence: CASSLQGMNTEAFF.

This chain's CDR3 is CASSAGTAQYEQYF. The CDR3 DNA is TGTGCCAGCAGTGCCGGGACAGCGCAATACGAGCAGTACTTC. The chain has TRBV6-5 and TRBJ2-5, with 7 bases fitting TRBD1. The end of the DNA fits TRBJ2-7 better, so the J call may be wrong. The CDR3 is 14 amino acids. Germline lookup yields CDR1 MNHEY and CDR2 SVGAGI.

The J gene is TRBJ2-2, the V gene TRBV28; perhaps TRBD2 as D (5 bases). Germline V gene lookup returns CDR1 MDHEN and CDR2 SYDVKM. CDR3 length equals 16 residues. Trimming removed 10 bases from V and 0 bases from J, with 18 bases in between. CDR3 DNA sequence: TGTGCCACCGAGACCTGGAGGACCGCGAACACCGGGGAGCTGTTTTTT. This sequence encodes CATETWRTANTGELFF.

The V gene is TRBV4-3, the J gene TRBJ1-6; TRBD1 matches 11 bases. CDR1 is LGHNA, CDR2 YSLEER, per germline. This CDR3 is built from 16 residues. V was pared by 4 bases and J by 8 bases, with 7 bases of the junction left unmatched. The CDR3 sequence is CASSPTGQGVDSPLHF. CDR3 nucleotides: TGCGCCAGCAGCCCCACGGGACAGGGGGTGGATTCACCCCTCCACTTT.

The genes are TRBV28 and TRBJ1-3; 7 positions agree with TRBD1. With V trimmed by 10 bases and J by 0 bases, 9 bases remained unmatched. CDR3 length: 15 residues. Per germline, CDR1 MDHEN and CDR2 SYDVKM. CDR3 protein: CATGDSYFSGNTIYF. The CDR3 DNA follows: TGTGCCACGGGGGACAGCTATTTCTCTGGAAACACCATATATTTT.

The chain recombines TRBV5-1 with TRBJ2-7; 8 nucleotides match TRBD2. V trimming: 3 bases; J trimming: 7 bases; junction bases outside the gene matches: 6. The CDR3 is 13 amino acids. Germline loops: CDR1 SGHRS, CDR2 YFSETQ. The CDR3 protein is CASSSEPSGEQYF. As DNA, the CDR3 is TGCGCCAGCAGCTCGGAACCTAGCGGGGAGCAGTACTTC.

The genes are TRBV10-3 and TRBJ2-3; D is tentatively TRBD1 or TRBD2 (6 bases each). CDR3 length: 15 residues. Germline CDR1 ENHRY, CDR2 SYGVKD. With 4 bases removed from V and 6 bases from J, the gap between germline ends came to 17 bases. The CDR3 region has the DNA TGTGCCATCAGTGGGTCGGGGGCGCGAGGGGATACGCAGTATTTT. Protein product: CAISGSGARGDTQYF.

V gene TRBV9 combines with J gene TRBJ2-7; 8 bases agree with TRBD2. V trimming: 4 bases; J trimming: 3 bases; junction bases outside the gene matches: 9. The CDR3 length is 15 residues. Germline CDR1 SGDLS, CDR2 YYNGEE. Here the CDR3 reads CASSQGRGLVYEQYF. The DNA for the CDR3 is TGTGCCAGCAGCCAGGGGAGGGGACTAGTCTACGAGCAGTACTTC. The full variable domain, with the rest looked up from reference TRBV9 and TRBJ2-7, is DSGVTQTPKHLITATGQRVTLRCSPRSGDLSVYWYQQSLDQGLQFLIQYYNGEERAKGNILERFSAQQFPDLHSELNLSSLELGDSALYFCASSQGRGLVYEQYFGPGTRLTVT.

In its sample, this clone was seen a few times. The chain has TRBV27 and TRBJ1-2, with D unclear. V was pared by 6 bases and J by 5 bases, with 13 bases between. This CDR3 has 13 amino acids. Germline V gives CDR1 MNHEY, CDR2 SMNVEV (reference sequence). For the CDR3, the DNA is TGTGCCAGCAGACCTCCTTCGAGATATGGCTACACCTTC. This translates into CASRPPSRYGYTF.

The V gene is TRBV19, the J gene TRBJ2-3, with 7 nucleotides matching TRBD2. This CDR3 is built from 18 residues. Germline CDR1 is LNHDA and CDR2 is SQIVND (reference sequence). V shed 4 bases, J shed 0 bases, and the junction held 13 bases outside the gene matches. The CDR3: CASSTLLGLAVSTDTQYF. CDR3 nucleotide sequence: TGTGCCAGTAGTACCCTCTTGGGGCTAGCGGTAAGCACAGATACGCAGTATTTT.

The J gene is TRBJ2-3, the V gene TRBV6-4; D might be TRBD2 (6 bases). The CDR3 contains 14 residues. CDR1 is MRHNA, CDR2 SNTAGT, per germline. Trimming took off 4 bases at V and 8 bases at J, with 16 bases between the two ends. CDR3 amino acids: CASSVTGVGATQYF. The CDR3 nucleotides are TGTGCCAGCAGTGTCACGGGAGTTGGAGCTACGCAGTATTTT.

V gene TRBV6-1 combines with J gene TRBJ2-3; unclear D gene. Germline CDR1 MNHNS, CDR2 SASEGT. This CDR3 comprises 17 residues. Trimming took 1 base from V and 0 from J, leaving 14 bases between them. The chain's CDR3 is CASSEVHWLSSTDTQYF. For the CDR3, the DNA is TGTGCCAGCAGTGAAGTCCATTGGCTTTCTAGCACAGATACGCAGTATTTT.

The rearrangement uses TRBV28 and TRBJ2-7, with 7 bases identical to TRBD1. Germline V CDR1 and CDR2: MDHEN, SYDVKM. The CDR3 loop spans 15 amino acids. V shed 8 bases and J 2 bases; nucleotides not matched to a gene: 12. In nucleotides, the CDR3 is TGTGCCAGCCGTACTCCGATGGGACAGACCTACGAGCAGTACTTC. Translating it yields CASRTPMGQTYEQYF.

A note on this clone: One junction end disagrees with the germline gene, perhaps due to a read error. The genes are TRBV28 and TRBJ2-4; D is ambiguous. This CDR3 has 11 amino acids. CDR1 and CDR2 from the germline V gene are MDHEN and SYDVKM. The CDR3 DNA is TGTGCCAGCAGTTCCGGGTCTAGTAGCTTCTTC. It translates to CASSSGSSSFF.

Of note for this clone: The identical CDR3 is also encoded by other nucleotide sequences in the sample. CDR3 loop: CASSPRDRASYEQYF. CDR3 DNA sequence: TGTGCCAGCAGCCCCCGGGACAGGGCTTCCTACGAGCAGTACTTC. This rearrangement joins TRBV5-6 to TRBJ2-7; 9 bases line up with TRBD1. The germline gives CDR1 SGHDT, CDR2 YYEEEE. This CDR3 spans 15 amino acids. V shed 4 bases and J 1 base; nucleotides not matched to a gene: 6.

The chain employs TRBV30 and TRBJ2-4, with TRBD2 matching 12 bases. This CDR3 contains 14 residues. Germline V gene sequence: CDR1 GTSNPN, CDR2 SVGIG (reference sequence). Germline trimming cut 3 bases from V and 7 bases from J; bases unmatched to any gene: 4. The CDR3 DNA sequence: TGTGCCTGGAGAGCTAGCGGGAGGGACAACATTCAGTACTTC. Amino acid sequence: CAWRASGRDNIQYF. The variable domain in full, with the rest retrieved from reference TRBV30 and TRBJ2-4, is SQTIHQWPATLVQPVGSPLSLECTVEGTSNPNLYWYRQAAGRGLQLLFYSVGIGQISSEVPQNLSASRPQDRQFILSSKKLLLSDSGFYLCAWRASGRDNIQYFGAGTRLSVL.

The genes are TRBV29-1 and TRBJ2-5; TRBD2 aligns across 7 bases. The CDR3 loop spans 13 amino acids. Germline V CDR1 and CDR2: SQVTM, ANQGSEA. V was pared by 3 bases and J by 5 bases, with 6 bases of the junction left unmatched. DNA of the CDR3: TGCAGCGTTGAGGCTCACGGGGGGGAGACCCAGTACTTC. Translation: CSVEAHGGETQYF.

This rearrangement joins TRBV6-6 to TRBJ1-5, with unresolved D. CDR1 is MNHNY and CDR2 is SVGAGI in the germline V gene (reference sequence). Trimming removed 5 bases at V and 5 bases at J, with 7 bases between. The CDR3 extends over 12 amino acids. CDR3 amino acids: CASSNGDQPQHF. The DNA of the CDR3 is TGTGCCAGCAGTAACGGAGATCAGCCCCAGCATTTT.

This clone was observed a handful of times. The chain carries TRBV18 and TRBJ2-2; no firm D call. The V and J ends lost 4 bases and 6 bases respectively, with 9 bases between them. The CDR3 sequence is 13 residues long. Germline V gene sequence: CDR1 KGHSH, CDR2 LQKENI. The CDR3 DNA sequence: TGTGCCAGCTCACTCGTCGGTCCCGGGGAGCTGTTTTTT. The encoded protein is CASSLVGPGELFF.